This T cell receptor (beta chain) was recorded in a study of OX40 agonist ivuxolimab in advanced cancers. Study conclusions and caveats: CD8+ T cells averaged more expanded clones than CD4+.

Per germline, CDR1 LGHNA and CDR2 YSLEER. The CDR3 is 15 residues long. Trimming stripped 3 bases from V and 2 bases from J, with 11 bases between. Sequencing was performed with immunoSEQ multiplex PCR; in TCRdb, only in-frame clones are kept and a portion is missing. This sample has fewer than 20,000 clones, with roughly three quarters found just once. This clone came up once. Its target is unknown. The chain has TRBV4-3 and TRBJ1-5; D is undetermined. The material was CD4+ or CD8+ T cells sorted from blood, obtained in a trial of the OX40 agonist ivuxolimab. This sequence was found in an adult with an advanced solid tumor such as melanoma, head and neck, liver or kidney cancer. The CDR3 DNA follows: TGCGCCAGCAGCCACTCCGTCGGGGGCAATCAGCCCCAGCATTTT. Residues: CASSHSVGGNQPQHF.